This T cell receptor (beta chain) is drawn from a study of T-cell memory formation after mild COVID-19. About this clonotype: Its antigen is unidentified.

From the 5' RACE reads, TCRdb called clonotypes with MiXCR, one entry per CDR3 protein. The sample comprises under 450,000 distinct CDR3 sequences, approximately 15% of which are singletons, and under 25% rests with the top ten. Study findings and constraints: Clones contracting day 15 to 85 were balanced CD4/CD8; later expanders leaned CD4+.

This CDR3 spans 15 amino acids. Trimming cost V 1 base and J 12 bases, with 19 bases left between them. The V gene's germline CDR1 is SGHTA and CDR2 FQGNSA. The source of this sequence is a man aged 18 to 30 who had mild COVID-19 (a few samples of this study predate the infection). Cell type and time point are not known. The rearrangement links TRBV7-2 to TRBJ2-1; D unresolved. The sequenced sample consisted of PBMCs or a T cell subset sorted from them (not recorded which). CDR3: CASSLESSVGYWQFF. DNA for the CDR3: TGTGCCAGCAGCTTAGAGTCATCAGTGGGTTATTGGCAGTTCTTC.